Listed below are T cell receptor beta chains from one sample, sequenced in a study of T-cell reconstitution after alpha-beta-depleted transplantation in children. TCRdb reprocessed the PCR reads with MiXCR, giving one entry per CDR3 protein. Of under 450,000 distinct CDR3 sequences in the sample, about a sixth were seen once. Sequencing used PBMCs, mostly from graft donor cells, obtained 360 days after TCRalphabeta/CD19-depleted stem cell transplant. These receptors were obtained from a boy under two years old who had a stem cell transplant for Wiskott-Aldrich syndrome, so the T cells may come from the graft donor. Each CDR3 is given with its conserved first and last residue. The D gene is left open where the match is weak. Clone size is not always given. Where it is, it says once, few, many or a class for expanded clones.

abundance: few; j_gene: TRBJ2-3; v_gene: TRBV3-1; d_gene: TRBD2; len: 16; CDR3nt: TGTGCCAGCAGCCTATGGACTAGCGGGAGCACAGATACGCAGTATTTT; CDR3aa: CASSLWTSGSTDTQYF
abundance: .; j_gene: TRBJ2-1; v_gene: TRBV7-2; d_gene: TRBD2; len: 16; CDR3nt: TGTGCCAGCAGAGCTATTAGCGGGAGTTCCAACAATGAGCAGTTCTTC; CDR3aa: CASRAISGSSNNEQFF
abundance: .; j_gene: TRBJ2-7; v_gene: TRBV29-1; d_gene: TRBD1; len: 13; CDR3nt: TGCAGCGTTGAGACAGGGTCGAGGTACGAGCAGTACTTC; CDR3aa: CSVETGSRYEQYF
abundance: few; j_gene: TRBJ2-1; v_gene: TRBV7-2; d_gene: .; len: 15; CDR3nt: TGTGCCAGCAGCTTAGAAACGGGAACCTACAATGAGCAGTTCTTC; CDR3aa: CASSLETGTYNEQFF
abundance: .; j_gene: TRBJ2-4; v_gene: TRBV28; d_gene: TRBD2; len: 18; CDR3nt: TGTGCCAGCAGGGGACTAGCGGGGAGTGGGCTAGCCAAAAACATTCAGTACTTC; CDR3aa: CASRGLAGSGLAKNIQYF
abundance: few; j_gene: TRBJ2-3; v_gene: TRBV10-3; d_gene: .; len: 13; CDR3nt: TGTGCCATCACAAAACAGGGCACAGATACGCAGTATTTT; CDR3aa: CAITKQGTDTQYF
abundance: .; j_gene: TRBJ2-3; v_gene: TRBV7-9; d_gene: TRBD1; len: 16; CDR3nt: TGTGCCAGCAGCCTATTAGGGGGCCTCTTGACAGATACGCAGTATTTT; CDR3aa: CASSLLGGLLTDTQYF
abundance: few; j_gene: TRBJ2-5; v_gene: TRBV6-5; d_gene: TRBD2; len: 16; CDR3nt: TGTGCCAGCAGTTACTCCAGACTAGCGGGCCCTCGGACCCAGTACTTC; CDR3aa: CASSYSRLAGPRTQYF
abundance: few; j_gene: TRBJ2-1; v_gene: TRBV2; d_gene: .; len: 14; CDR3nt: TGTGCCAGCAGTGAAAGGCTAGGTTACAATGAGCAGTTCTTC; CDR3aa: CASSERLGYNEQFF
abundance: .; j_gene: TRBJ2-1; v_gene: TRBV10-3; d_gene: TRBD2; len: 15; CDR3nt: TGTGCCATCAGCGGGCGGACTAGCGGCAAGGATGAGCAGTTCTTC; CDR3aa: CAISGRTSGKDEQFF
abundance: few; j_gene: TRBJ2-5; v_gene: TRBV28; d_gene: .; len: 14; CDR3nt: TGTGCCAGCAGCCCCGGTGGACCGCAAGAGACCCAGTACTTC; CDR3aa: CASSPGGPQETQYF
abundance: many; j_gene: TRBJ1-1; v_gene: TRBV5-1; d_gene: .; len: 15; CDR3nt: TGCGCCAGCAGCTTGGTCACGGGATTGAACACTGAAGCTTTCTTT; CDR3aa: CASSLVTGLNTEAFF
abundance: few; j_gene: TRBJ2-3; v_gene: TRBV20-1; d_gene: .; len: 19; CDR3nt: TGCAGTGCTAGAGCCCTACCATTCCCCGGGTCAAAAGGTGGGGATACGCAGTATTTT; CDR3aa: CSARALPFPGSKGGDTQYF
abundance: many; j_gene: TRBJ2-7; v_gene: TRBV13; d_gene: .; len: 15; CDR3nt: TGTGCCAGCAGCTTTAGCCCAGGGTTTACCTACGAGCAGTACTTC; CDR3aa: CASSFSPGFTYEQYF
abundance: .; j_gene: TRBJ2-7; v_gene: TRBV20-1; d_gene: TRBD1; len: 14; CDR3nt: TGCAGTGCTAGGCGGGACAGGCGATCCTACGAGCAGTACTTC; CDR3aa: CSARRDRRSYEQYF
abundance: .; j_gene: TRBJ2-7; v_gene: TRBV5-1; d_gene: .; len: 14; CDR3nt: TGCGCCAGCAGCTTGGATCACGGAAGCTACGAGCAGTACTTC; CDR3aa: CASSLDHGSYEQYF
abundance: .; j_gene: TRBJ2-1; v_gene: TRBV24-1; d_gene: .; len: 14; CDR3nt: TGTGCCACCAGTGATCCACAGGTTGCCAATGAGCAGTTCTTC; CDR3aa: CATSDPQVANEQFF
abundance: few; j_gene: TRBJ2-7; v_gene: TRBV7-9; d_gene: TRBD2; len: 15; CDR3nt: TGTGCCAGCAGCCACCTTAGCGGGATCTCCTACGAGCAGTACTTC; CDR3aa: CASSHLSGISYEQYF
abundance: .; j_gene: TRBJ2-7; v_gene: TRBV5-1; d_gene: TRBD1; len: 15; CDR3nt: TGCGCCAGCAGCTTAACCGGGACAGCGCCCCACGAGCAGTACTTC; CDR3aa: CASSLTGTAPHEQYF
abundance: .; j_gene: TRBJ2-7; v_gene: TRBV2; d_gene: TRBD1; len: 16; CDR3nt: TGTGCCAGCAGCGAAGGGGACAGGGGGGCCTCCTACGAGCAGTACTTC; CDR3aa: CASSEGDRGASYEQYF
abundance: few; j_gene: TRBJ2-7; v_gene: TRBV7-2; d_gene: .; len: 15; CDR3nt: TGTGCCAGCAGCTTAACCGGGGGATTCACCTACGAGCAGTACTTC; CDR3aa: CASSLTGGFTYEQYF
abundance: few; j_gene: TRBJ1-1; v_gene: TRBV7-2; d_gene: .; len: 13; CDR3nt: TGTGCCAGCAGGCAGGGGAGGAACACTGAAGCTTTCTTT; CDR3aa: CASRQGRNTEAFF
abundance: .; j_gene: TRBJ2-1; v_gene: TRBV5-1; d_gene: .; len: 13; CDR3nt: TGCGCCAGCAGCCAGACCTCCTACAATGAGCAGTTCTTC; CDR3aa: CASSQTSYNEQFF
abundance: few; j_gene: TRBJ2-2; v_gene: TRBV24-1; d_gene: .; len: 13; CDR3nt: TGTGCCACCAGTGATTTTCGTACCGGGGAGCTGTTTTTT; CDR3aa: CATSDFRTGELFF
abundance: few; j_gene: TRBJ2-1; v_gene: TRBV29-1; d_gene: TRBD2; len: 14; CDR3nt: TGCAGCGTTCCTGTAGCGGGGGGGTACAATGAGCAGTTCTTC; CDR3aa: CSVPVAGGYNEQFF
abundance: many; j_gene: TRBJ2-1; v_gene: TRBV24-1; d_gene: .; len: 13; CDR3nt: TGTGCCACCAGTGACCCCCTAGGACATCCACAGTTCTTC; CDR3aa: CATSDPLGHPQFF
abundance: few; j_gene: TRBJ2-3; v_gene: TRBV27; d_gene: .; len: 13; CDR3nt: TGTGCCAGCACCCATCTTCACCGCGATACGCAGTATTTT; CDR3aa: CASTHLHRDTQYF
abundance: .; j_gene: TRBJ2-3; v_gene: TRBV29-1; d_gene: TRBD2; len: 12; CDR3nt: TGCAGCGAGCGGGGGGAGACAGATACGCAGTATTTT; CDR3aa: CSERGETDTQYF
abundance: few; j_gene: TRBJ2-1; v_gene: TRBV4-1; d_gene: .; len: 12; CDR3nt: TGCGCCAGCAGCCAAGACCGACTCCTACAGTTCTTC; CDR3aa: CASSQDRLLQFF
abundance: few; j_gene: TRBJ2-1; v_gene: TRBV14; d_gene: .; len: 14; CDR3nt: TGTGCCAGCAGCCAGGGTTTAACACACAATGAGCAGTTCTTC; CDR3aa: CASSQGLTHNEQFF
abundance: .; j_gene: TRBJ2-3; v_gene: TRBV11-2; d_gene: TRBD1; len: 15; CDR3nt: TGTGCCAGCAGCTTAGCGGGACAGGGGGTCGGTACGCAGTATTTT; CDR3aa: CASSLAGQGVGTQYF
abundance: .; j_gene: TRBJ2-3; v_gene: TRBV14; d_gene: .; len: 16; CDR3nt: TGTGCCAGGAGCCAAGGGAGAGTGGATCGCACAGATACGCAGTATTTT; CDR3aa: CARSQGRVDRTDTQYF
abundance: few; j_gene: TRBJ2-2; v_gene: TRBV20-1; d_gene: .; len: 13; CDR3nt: TGCAGTGCTAGAGATAAATCTTTCGGGGAGCTGTTTTTT; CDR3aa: CSARDKSFGELFF
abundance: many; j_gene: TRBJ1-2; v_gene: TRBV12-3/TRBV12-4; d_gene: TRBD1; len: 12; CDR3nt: TGTGCCAGCAGTTTAAAGGGACAGGGCTACACCTTC; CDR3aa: CASSLKGQGYTF
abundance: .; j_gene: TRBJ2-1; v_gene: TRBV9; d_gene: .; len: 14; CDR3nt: TGTGCCAGCAGCCCCCGGGACTTGTACAATGAGCAGTTCTTC; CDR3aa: CASSPRDLYNEQFF
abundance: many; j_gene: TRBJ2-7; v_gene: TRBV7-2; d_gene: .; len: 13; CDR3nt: TGTGCCAGCAGCCGGGGTAGGGACTACGAGCAGTACTTC; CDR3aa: CASSRGRDYEQYF
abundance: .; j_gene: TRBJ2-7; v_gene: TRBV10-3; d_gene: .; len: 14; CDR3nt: TGTGCCATCAGTGAGTCGGGGGGTTCCTACGAGCAGTACTTC; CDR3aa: CAISESGGSYEQYF